This TCR beta chain is from a study of T cell responses to AZD1222 COVID-19 vaccine. V dropped 2 bases and J dropped 5 bases, with 7 bases sitting between them. CDR3 length: 13 amino acids. Germline V lookup: CDR1 LGHDT, CDR2 YNNKEL (reference sequence). Study outcomes and limitations: In the spike-specific TCR repertoire, nearly half reportedly target unmutated variant regions.

On this clone: What it binds is not known.

Sequenced by immunoSEQ multiplex PCR; TCRdb stores in-frame clones only, minus some. The repertoire holds 110,000 to 150,000 clones, with 75% to 90% as singletons. The specimen was peripheral blood, collected on day 0 of AZD1222 vaccination. The TCR comes from an adult in good health. The chain links TRBV3-1 (or the pseudogene TRBV3-2) to TRBJ2-1; D remains unclear. DNA of the CDR3: TGTGCCAGCAGCCAATTGGGTCACAATGAGCAGTTCTTC. Residues: CASSQLGHNEQFF.